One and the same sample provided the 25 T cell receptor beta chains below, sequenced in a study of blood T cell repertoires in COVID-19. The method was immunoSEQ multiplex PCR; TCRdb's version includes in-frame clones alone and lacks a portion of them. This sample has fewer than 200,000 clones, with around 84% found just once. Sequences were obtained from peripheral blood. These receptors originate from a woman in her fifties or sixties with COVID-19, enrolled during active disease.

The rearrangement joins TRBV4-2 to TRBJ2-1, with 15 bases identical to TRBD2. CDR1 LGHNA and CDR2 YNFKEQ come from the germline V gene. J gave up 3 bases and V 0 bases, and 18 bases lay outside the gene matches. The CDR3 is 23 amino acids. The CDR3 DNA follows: TGTGCCAGCAGCCAAGATCTATCCCTCGGACTAGCGGGGGGGGCCCCCCACTACAATGAGCAGTTCTTC. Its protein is CASSQDLSLGLAGGAPHYNEQFF.

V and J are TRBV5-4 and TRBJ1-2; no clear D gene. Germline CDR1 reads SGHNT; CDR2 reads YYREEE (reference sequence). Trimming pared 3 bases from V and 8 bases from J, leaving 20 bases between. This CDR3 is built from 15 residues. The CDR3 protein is CASSWETSSRSGYTF. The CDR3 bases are TGTGCCAGCAGCTGGGAGACAAGTAGTCGCTCCGGCTACACCTTC.

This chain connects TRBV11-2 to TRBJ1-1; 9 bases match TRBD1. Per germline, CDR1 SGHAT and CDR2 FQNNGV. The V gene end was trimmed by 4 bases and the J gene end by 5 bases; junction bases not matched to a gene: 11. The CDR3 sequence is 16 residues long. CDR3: CASSSPSGTGMTEAFF. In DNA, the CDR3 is TGTGCCAGCAGCTCACCCTCGGGGACAGGGATGACTGAAGCTTTCTTT.

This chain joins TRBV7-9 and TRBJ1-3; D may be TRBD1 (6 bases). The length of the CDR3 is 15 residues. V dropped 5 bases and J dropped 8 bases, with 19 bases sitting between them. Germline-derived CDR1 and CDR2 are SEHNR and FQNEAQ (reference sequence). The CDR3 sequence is CASSPGGIPSHTIYF. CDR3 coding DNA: TGTGCCAGCAGCCCGGGGGGCATCCCGTCCCACACCATATATTTT. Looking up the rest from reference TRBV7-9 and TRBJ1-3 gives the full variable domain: DTGVSQNPRHKITKRGQNVTFRCDPISEHNRLYWYRQTLGQGPEFLTYFQNEAQLEKSRLLSDRFSAERPKGSFSTLEIQRTEQGDSAMYLCASSPGGIPSHTIYFGEGSWLTVV.

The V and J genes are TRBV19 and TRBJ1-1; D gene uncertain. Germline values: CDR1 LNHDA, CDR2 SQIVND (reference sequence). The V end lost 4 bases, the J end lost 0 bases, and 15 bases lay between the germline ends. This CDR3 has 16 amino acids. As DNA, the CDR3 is TGTGCCAGTAGTAAAACGATGAGCGTAATGAACACTGAAGCTTTCTTT. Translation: CASSKTMSVMNTEAFF.

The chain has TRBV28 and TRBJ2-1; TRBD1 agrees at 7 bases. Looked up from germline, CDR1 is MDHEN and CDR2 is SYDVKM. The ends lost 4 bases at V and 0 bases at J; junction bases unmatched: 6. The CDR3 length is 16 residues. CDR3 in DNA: TGTGCCAGCAGTTCCTTAGGGGGCCTCTCCTACAATGAGCAGTTCTTC. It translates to CASSSLGGLSYNEQFF. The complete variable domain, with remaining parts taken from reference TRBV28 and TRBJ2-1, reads DVKVTQSSRYLVKRTGEKVFLECVQDMDHENMFWYRQDPGLGLRLIYFSYDVKMKEKGDIPEGYSVSREKKERFSLILESASTNQTSMYLCASSSLGGLSYNEQFFGPGTRLTVL.

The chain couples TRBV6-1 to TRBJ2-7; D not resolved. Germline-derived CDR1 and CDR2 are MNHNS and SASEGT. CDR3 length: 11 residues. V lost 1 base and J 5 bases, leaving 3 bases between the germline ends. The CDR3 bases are TGTGCCAGCAGTGAAGGTAACGAGCAGTACTTC. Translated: CASSEGNEQYF.

This chain's CDR3 is CASSSNLGQGANIQYF. DNA for the CDR3: TGTGCCAGCAGCTCGAATCTGGGACAGGGGGCTAACATTCAGTACTTC. This sequence joins TRBV7-9 and TRBJ2-4; 12 bases line up with TRBD1. With V trimmed by 4 bases and J by 7 bases, 8 bases remained unmatched. The length of the CDR3 is 16 residues. Germline CDR1 SEHNR, CDR2 FQNEAQ (reference sequence).

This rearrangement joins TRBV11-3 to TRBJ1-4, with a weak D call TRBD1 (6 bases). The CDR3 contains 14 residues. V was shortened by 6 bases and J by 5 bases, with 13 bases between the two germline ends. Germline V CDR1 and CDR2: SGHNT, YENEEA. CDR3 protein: CASSPGHSNEKLFF. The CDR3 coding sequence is TGTGCCAGCAGTCCGGGACACTCAAATGAAAAACTGTTTTTT.

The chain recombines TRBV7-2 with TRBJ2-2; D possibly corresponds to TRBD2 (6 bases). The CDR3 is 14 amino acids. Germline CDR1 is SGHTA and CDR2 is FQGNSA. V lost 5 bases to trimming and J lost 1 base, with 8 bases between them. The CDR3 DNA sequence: TGTGCCAGCAGCCCGCGGGAGAACACCGGGGAGCTGTTTTTT. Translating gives CASSPRENTGELFF.

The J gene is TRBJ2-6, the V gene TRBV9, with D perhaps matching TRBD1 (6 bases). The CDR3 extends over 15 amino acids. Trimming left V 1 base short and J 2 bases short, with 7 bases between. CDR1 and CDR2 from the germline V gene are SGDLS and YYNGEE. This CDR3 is CASSVSGAGANVLTF. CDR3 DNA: TGTGCCAGCAGCGTATCAGGGGCTGGGGCCAACGTCCTGACTTTC.

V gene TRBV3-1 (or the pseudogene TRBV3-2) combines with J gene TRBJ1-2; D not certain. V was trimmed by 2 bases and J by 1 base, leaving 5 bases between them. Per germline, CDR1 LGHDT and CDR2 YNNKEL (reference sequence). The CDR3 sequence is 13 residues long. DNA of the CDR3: TGTGCCAGCAGCCAAAGGAGTAACTATGGCTACACCTTC. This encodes CASSQRSNYGYTF.

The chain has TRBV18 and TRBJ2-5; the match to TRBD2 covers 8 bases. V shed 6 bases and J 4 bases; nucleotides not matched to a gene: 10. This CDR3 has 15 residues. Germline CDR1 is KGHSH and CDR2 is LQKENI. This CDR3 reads CASSPRGGAGETQYF. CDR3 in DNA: TGTGCCAGCTCCCCCCGGGGGGGGGCAGGAGAGACCCAGTACTTC. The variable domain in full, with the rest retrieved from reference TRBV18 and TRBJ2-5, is NAGVMQNPRHLVRRRGQEARLRCSPMKGHSHVYWYRQLPEEGLKFMVYLQKENIIDESGMPKERFSAEFPKEGPSILRIQQVVRGDSAAYFCASSPRGGAGETQYFGPGTRLLVL.

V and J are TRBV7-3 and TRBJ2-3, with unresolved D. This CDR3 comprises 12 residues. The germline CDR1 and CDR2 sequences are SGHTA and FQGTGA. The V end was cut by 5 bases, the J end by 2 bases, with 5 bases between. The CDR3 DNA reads TGTGCCAGCAGCCCTTTCACAGATACGCAGTATTTT. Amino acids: CASSPFTDTQYF. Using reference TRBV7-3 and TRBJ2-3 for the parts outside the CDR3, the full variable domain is GAGVSQTPSNKVTEKGKYVELRCDPISGHTALYWYRQSLGQGPEFLIYFQGTGAADDSGLPNDRFFAVRPEGSVSTLKIQRTERGDSAVYLCASSPFTDTQYFGPGTRLTVL.

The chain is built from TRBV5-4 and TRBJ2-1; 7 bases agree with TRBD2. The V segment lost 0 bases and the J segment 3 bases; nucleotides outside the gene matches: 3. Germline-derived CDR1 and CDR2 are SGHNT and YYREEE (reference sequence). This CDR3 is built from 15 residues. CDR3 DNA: TGTGCCAGCAGCTTGGCGGGGGGTCTCTACAATGAGCAGTTCTTC. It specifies CASSLAGGLYNEQFF.

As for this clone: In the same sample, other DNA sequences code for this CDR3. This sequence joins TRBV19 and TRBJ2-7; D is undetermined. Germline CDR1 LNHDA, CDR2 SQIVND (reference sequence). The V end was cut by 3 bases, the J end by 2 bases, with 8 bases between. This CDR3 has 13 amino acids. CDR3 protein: CASSITATYEQYF. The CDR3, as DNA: TGTGCCAGTAGTATCACAGCTACCTACGAGCAGTACTTC. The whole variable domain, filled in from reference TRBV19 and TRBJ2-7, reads DGGITQSPKYLFRKEGQNVTLSCEQNLNHDAMYWYRQDPGQGLRLIYYSQIVNDFQKGDIAEGYSVSREKKESFPLTVTSAQKNPTAFYLCASSITATYEQYFGPGTRLTVT.

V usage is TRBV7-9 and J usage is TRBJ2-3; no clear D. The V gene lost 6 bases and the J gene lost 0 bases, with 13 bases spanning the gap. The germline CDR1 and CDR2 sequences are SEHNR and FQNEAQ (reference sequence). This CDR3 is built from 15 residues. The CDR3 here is CASSTLSSSTDTQYF. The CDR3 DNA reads TGTGCCAGCAGTACTTTATCCTCTAGCACAGATACGCAGTATTTT. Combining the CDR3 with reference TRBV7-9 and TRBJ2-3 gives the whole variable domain DTGVSQNPRHKITKRGQNVTFRCDPISEHNRLYWYRQTLGQGPEFLTYFQNEAQLEKSRLLSDRFSAERPKGSFSTLEIQRTEQGDSAMYLCASSTLSSSTDTQYFGPGTRLTVL.

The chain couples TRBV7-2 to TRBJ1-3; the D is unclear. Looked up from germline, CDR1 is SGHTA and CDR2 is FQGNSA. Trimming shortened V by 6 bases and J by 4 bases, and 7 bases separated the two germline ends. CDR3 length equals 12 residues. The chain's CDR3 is CASRSSGNTIYF. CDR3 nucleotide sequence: TGTGCCAGCAGGTCATCAGGAAACACCATATATTTT.

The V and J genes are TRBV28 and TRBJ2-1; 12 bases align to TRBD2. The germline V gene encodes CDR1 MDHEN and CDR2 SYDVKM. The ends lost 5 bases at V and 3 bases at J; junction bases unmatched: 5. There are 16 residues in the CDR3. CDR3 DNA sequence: TGTGCCAGCAGTACCCCGACTAGCGGGGGCTACAATGAGCAGTTCTTC. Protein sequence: CASSTPTSGGYNEQFF.

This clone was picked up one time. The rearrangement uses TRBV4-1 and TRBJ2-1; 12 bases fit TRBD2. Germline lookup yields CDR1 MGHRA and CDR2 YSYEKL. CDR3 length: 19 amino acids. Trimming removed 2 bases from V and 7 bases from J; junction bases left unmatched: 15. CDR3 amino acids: CASSQPGLAGGLIQNEQFF. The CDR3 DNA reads TGCGCCAGCAGCCAACCCGGTCTAGCGGGGGGGCTAATCCAAAATGAGCAGTTCTTC.

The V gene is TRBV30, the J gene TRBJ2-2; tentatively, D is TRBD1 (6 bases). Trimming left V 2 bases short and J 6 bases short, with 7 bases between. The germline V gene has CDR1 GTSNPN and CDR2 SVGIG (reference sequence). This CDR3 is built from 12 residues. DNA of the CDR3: TGTGCCTGGAGTCAGGGGCCCGGGGAGCTGTTTTTT. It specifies CAWSQGPGELFF.

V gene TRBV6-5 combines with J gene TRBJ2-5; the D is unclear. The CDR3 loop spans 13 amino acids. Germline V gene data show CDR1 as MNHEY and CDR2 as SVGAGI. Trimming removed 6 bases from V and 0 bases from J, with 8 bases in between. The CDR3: CASRVRNQETQYF. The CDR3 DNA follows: TGTGCCAGCAGAGTTAGAAACCAAGAGACCCAGTACTTC.

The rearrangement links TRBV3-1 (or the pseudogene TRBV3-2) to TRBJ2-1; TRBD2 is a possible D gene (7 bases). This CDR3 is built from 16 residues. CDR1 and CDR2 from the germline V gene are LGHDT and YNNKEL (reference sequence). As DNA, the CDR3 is TGTGCTTCCAGCAGGAGGGGGGGGAGCGGGCACAATGAGCAGTTCTTC. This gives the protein CASSRRGGSGHNEQFF.

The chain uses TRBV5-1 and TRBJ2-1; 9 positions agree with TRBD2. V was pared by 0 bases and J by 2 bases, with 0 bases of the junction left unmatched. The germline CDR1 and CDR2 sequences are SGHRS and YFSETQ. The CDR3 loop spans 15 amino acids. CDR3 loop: CASSLVAGAYNEQFF. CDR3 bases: TGCGCCAGCAGCTTGGTAGCGGGGGCCTACAATGAGCAGTTCTTC.

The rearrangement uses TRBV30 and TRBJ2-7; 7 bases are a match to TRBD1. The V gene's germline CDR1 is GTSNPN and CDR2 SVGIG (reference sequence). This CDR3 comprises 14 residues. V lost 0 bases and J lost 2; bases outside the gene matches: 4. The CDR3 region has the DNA TGTGCCTGGAGTGTATACAGGGGCGCCTACGAGCAGTACTTC. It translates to CAWSVYRGAYEQYF.